A few counts support the clone carrying this TCR beta chain. The antigen is undetermined. This sample was included in a study of T-cell memory formation after mild COVID-19. The overall study: Largely donor-specific TCR clusters were found.

The study, taken as a whole, reports: Chiefly within CM and EM were the contracting CD4+ clones; CD8+ ones were within EMRA.

In TCRdb, the 5' RACE reads were re-called with MiXCR into one record per CDR3 protein. The profile shows about 360,000 distinct CDR3 sequences, roughly 13% of them singletons. CDR1 and CDR2 from the germline V gene are PRHDT and FYEKMQ (reference sequence). Trimming took 0 bases from V and 7 from J, leaving 10 bases between them. The CDR3 covers 14 residues. The source material was PBMCs or a T cell subset sorted from them (not recorded which). The chain recombines TRBV13 with TRBJ2-1; D call uncertain. This receptor was obtained from a man younger than 35 who had mild COVID-19 (a few samples of this study predate the infection). Cell type and time point are not known. CDR3 coding DNA: TGTGCCAGCAGCTTAGGTGATAGAAGGAATGAGCAGTTCTTC. This sequence encodes CASSLGDRRNEQFF.